This TCR beta chain was identified during a study of radiation and T cells in renal cell carcinoma. About this clone: Its cognate antigen is unknown.

Whole-study findings and limits: Baseline intratumoral clonotype presence is unknown without pretreatment biopsies.

Regarding time point: blood 4 weeks post-SBRT, at nephrectomy. Treatment denoted: 15 Gy SBRT to primary tumor, nephrectomy 4 weeks later. The tumor was a clear cell renal cell carcinoma. Using immunoSEQ multiplex PCR, the repertoire was profiled, and TCRdb retains in-frame clones only, with some absent. The profile covers about 170,000 clones, with less than 90% appearing a single time and about 10% taken by the ten largest. This sequence was found in a woman in her fifties or sixties with renal cell carcinoma. Specimen: blood, collected from a patient whose treatment included radiotherapy and nephrectomy.

CDR3 sequence reads: CASSSSDSQEAFF. CDR3 in DNA: TGTGCCAGTAGTTCATCGGACAGCCAAGAAGCTTTCTTT. This chain joins TRBV19 and TRBJ1-1; perhaps TRBD1 as D (6 bases). The CDR3 totals 13 residues. V lost 5 bases and J 8 bases, leaving 15 bases between the germline ends. Germline assignment: CDR1 LNHDA and CDR2 SQIVND (reference sequence).